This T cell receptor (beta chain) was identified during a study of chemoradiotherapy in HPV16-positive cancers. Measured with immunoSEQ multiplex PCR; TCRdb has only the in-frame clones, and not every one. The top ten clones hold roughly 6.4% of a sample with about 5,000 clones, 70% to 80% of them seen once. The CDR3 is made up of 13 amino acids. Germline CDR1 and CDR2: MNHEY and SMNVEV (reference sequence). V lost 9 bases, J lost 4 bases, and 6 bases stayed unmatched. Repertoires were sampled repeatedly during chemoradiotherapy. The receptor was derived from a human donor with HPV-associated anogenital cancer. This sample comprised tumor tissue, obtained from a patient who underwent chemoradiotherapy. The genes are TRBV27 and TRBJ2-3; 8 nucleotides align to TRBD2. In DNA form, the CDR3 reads TGTGCCAGTGCGGGAGGCGGCTCAGATACGCAGTATTTT. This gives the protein CASAGGGSDTQYF.